This T cell receptor beta chain was identified in a study of T cells expressing NK-cell markers. About the research overall: Sorted CD3+CD56-NKG2C+, CD3+CD56+NKG2C- and CD3+CD56+NKG2C+ T cells were the source of the TCR beta repertoires. Sequenced donors, eight in total, included seven who were HCMV-seropositive and one who was seronegative.

Reprocessing the 5' RACE reads, TCRdb reports a single entry for every CDR3 protein and omits DNA. In all, the sample yields hundreds of thousands of distinct CDR3 sequences. Study findings and constraints: Unclear, still, was the HCMV specificity of the expanded NKG2C+ T cell clones. Dominant NKG2C+ clonotypes in roughly 6 donors made up roughly 1.0-7.0% of CD8+ T cells.

Concerning this clonotype itself: Its antigen is not known.

There are 14 residues in the CDR3. Germline loops: CDR1 LGHDT, CDR2 YNNKEL (reference sequence). V is TRBV3-1 and J is TRBJ2-1; TCRdb outputs TRBD2, but without DNA this stays unchecked. This clonotype was sampled from a woman between 18 and 70 years old in good health. Sequenced material: blood T cells: a sorted CD56 or NKG2C T cell subset, CD4+ or CD8+ T cells, or bulk PBMC T cells (not recorded which). This chain's CDR3 is CASSQTSGSNEQFF.